What follows are 24 T cell receptor beta chains derived from one specimen sequenced in a study of technical replicates of blood from several donors. Profiled with immunoSEQ multiplex PCR; TCRdb holds only in-frame clones, not every one. The sample shows about 75,000 clones, around 97% of them seen only once. Sequenced sample: T cells isolated from PBMCs. Receptors originate from a human donor in good health.

J is TRBJ1-1 and V is TRBV6-5; D is unclear. The V end lost 8 bases, the J end lost 4 bases, and 11 bases lay between the germline ends. Germline loops: CDR1 MNHEY, CDR2 SVGAGI. The CDR3 sequence is 12 residues long. The CDR3 nucleotides read TGTGCCAGCTCGCGAACAGCCACTGAAGCTTTCTTT. Encoded protein: CASSRTATEAFF.

For the CDR3, the DNA is TGTGCCAGCAGCCAAGAAGCTCGTCTGGGGGGGACCGGGGAGCTGTTTTTT. Amino acids: CASSQEARLGGTGELFF. The J gene is TRBJ2-2, the V gene TRBV4-2, with 7 bases identical to TRBD2. Germline loops: CDR1 LGHNA, CDR2 YNFKEQ. Trimming took 0 bases from V and 5 from J; bases not matched to a gene: 9. The CDR3 loop spans 17 amino acids.

The chain links TRBV4-1 to TRBJ2-5, with 8 bases that match TRBD2. The CDR3 covers 13 residues. Germline trimming cut 4 bases from V and 5 bases from J; bases unmatched to any gene: 3. Per germline, CDR1 MGHRA and CDR2 YSYEKL. The CDR3 DNA reads as TGCGCCAGCAGCCGGGGACTAGATGAGACCCAGTACTTC. Protein sequence: CASSRGLDETQYF.

This chain uses TRBV9 with TRBJ1-2; D unclear. Germline V gene data show CDR1 as SGDLS and CDR2 as YYNGEE. V gave up 3 bases and J gave up 6 bases, with 6 bases separating them. The CDR3 sequence is 11 residues long. The CDR3 loop reads CASSGEDGYTF. The CDR3 DNA reads TGTGCCAGCAGCGGAGAAGATGGCTACACCTTC.

The gene calls are TRBV29-1 and TRBJ2-7; 13 bases align to TRBD2. The V and J ends lost 5 bases and 2 bases, in that order; junction bases with no gene match: 3. CDR1 and CDR2 from the germline V gene are SQVTM and ANQGSEA. The CDR3 totals 14 residues. The CDR3 DNA reads TGCAGCGTTTCACTAGCGGGAGGGCCCTACGAGCAGTACTTC. It codes for CSVSLAGGPYEQYF.

This sequence joins TRBV2 and TRBJ2-3; 10 nucleotides align to TRBD1. The CDR3 extends over 13 amino acids. Germline V CDR1 and CDR2: SNHLY, FYNNEI. The ends lost 5 bases at V and 11 bases at J; junction bases unmatched: 7. CDR3 sequence reads: CASSRPGTGEQYF. DNA of the CDR3: TGTGCCAGCAGTAGGCCCGGGACAGGGGAGCAGTATTTT.

This clone has only one observation. This chain connects TRBV6-5 to TRBJ2-1; 12 nucleotides line up with TRBD2. The junction had 1 base not matched to a gene; V was cut back by 4 bases and J by 6 bases. The CDR3 is made up of 14 amino acids. Germline V gene sequence: CDR1 MNHEY, CDR2 SVGAGI. CDR3: CASSSGLAGNEQFF. CDR3 coding DNA: TGTGCCAGCAGTTCGGGACTAGCGGGCAATGAGCAGTTCTTC.

The genes are TRBV4-2 and TRBJ2-2; D gene uncertain. The CDR3 extends over 15 amino acids. From germline, CDR1 is LGHNA and CDR2 YNFKEQ. V was clipped by 0 bases and J by 2 bases, with 7 bases between them. CDR3 bases: TGTGCCAGCAGCCAAGATATAGTCAACACCGGGGAGCTGTTTTTT. Its translation: CASSQDIVNTGELFF.

The chain recombines TRBV28 with TRBJ2-4; weak D call: TRBD2 (5 bases). V was cut by 5 bases and J by 5 bases, with 13 bases left in between. The CDR3 covers 14 residues. Germline CDR1 is MDHEN and CDR2 is SYDVKM. Here the CDR3 reads CASSLPGTQNIQYF. DNA of the CDR3: TGTGCCAGCAGTCTGCCGGGAACCCAAAACATTCAGTACTTC.

This sequence joins TRBV19 and TRBJ2-3, with 7 bases identical to TRBD2. This CDR3 has 12 amino acids. Germline assignment: CDR1 LNHDA and CDR2 SQIVND (reference sequence). After removal of 5 bases from V and 5 bases from J, the junction contained 1 base not matched to a gene. CDR3 nucleotides: TGTGCCAGTAGTGGCGGGGGAGATACGCAGTATTTT. Protein: CASSGGGDTQYF.

This clone was seen a single time. This chain connects TRBV5-5 to TRBJ1-2; 8 bases map to TRBD1. Germline values: CDR1 SGHKS, CDR2 YYEKEE (reference sequence). The CDR3 is 15 residues long. Losses at the gene ends were 2 bases for V and 5 bases for J; bases not matched to a gene: 8. As DNA, the CDR3 is TGTGCCAGCAGCTTCACCGGGACAGGAACTTATGGCTACACCTTC. Residues: CASSFTGTGTYGYTF.

This clone appeared a single time. The rearrangement links TRBV7-9 to TRBJ2-1; TRBD1 is a possible D gene (6 bases). The germline V gene has CDR1 SEHNR and CDR2 FQNEAQ (reference sequence). Deletions cut 4 bases from V and 8 bases from J, with 12 bases between. The CDR3 consists of 13 residues. In DNA, the CDR3 is TGTGCCAGCAGCTCTACAGGGTTCGATGAGCAGTTCTTC. It translates to CASSSTGFDEQFF.

The rearrangement uses TRBV29-1 and TRBJ2-3, with 11 bases matching TRBD2. With 7 bases clipped from V and 2 bases from J, the junction kept 14 bases outside the gene matches. The CDR3 runs 17 residues. The germline CDR1 and CDR2 sequences are SQVTM and ANQGSEA. The CDR3 region is CSAEGLAGGTNTDTQYF. The CDR3 region has the DNA TGCAGCGCCGAGGGGCTAGCGGGAGGTACGAACACAGATACGCAGTATTTT.

With respect to this clone: Other DNA variants within this sample encode the same CDR3. The rearrangement joins TRBV13 to TRBJ2-7; D remains ambiguous. Germline CDR1 reads PRHDT; CDR2 reads FYEKMQ (reference sequence). V was shortened by 0 bases and J by 4 bases, with 4 bases between the two germline ends. This CDR3 is 12 amino acids long. The CDR3 nucleotides are TGTGCCAGCAGCTTAGGACAGTACGAGCAGTACTTC. Protein product: CASSLGQYEQYF.

This rearrangement joins TRBV20-1 to TRBJ1-1; D remains ambiguous. The CDR3 runs to 10 residues. Looked up from germline, CDR1 is DFQATT and CDR2 is SNEGSKA (reference sequence). V dropped 5 bases and J dropped 6 bases, with 7 bases sitting between them. The CDR3 region is CSALSPEAFF. The CDR3 DNA is TGCAGTGCTCTTAGTCCTGAAGCTTTCTTT.

This chain connects TRBV4-1 to TRBJ1-5, with 8 bases aligning to TRBD1. The junction had 6 bases not matched to a gene; V was cut back by 0 bases and J by 5 bases. This CDR3 spans 16 amino acids. The germline V gene has CDR1 MGHRA and CDR2 YSYEKL. CDR3 amino acids: CASSQEFRGQYQPQHF. Here the CDR3 DNA reads TGCGCCAGCAGCCAAGAATTCAGGGGGCAGTATCAGCCCCAGCATTTT.

Notes on this clone: One end of the junction is discordant with germline, which a read error may explain. The J gene is TRBJ2-7, the V gene TRBV5-5; 8 nucleotides match TRBD1. The CDR3 runs to 13 residues. Germline loops: CDR1 SGHKS, CDR2 YYEKEE (reference sequence). The DNA for the CDR3 is TGTGCCAGCAGCTTGGTGGGACAGGCCAATACTAACTTC. Protein product: CASSLVGQANTNF. Together with reference TRBV5-5 and TRBJ2-7, the CDR3 gives the full variable domain: DAGVTQSPTHLIKTRGQQVTLRCSPISGHKSVSWYQQVLGQGPQFIFQYYEKEERGRGNFPDRFSARQFPNYSSELNVNALLLGDSALYLCASSLVGQANTNFGPGTRLTVT.

The V and J genes are TRBV6-5 and TRBJ2-1; 7 bases align to TRBD2. V lost 4 bases and J lost 7; bases outside the gene matches: 4. Germline V gives CDR1 MNHEY, CDR2 SVGAGI. This CDR3 contains 13 residues. The CDR3 here is CASSSQGGNEQFF. The CDR3 DNA sequence: TGTGCCAGCAGTTCGCAGGGAGGGAATGAGCAGTTCTTC.

The chain is built from TRBV5-4 and TRBJ2-5, with 9 bases matching TRBD2. V gave up 0 bases and J gave up 4 bases; unmatched junction bases: 4. The CDR3 contains 15 residues. Germline CDR1 and CDR2: SGHNT and YYREEE (reference sequence). The CDR3 loop is CASSLASGAGETQYF. CDR3 nucleotide sequence: TGTGCCAGCAGCTTGGCTAGCGGGGCGGGAGAGACCCAGTACTTC. Full variable domain (outside the CDR3, taken from reference TRBV5-4 and TRBJ2-5): ETGVTQSPTHLIKTRGQQVTLRCSSQSGHNTVSWYQQALGQGPQFIFQYYREEENGRGNFPPRFSGLQFPNYSSELNVNALELDDSALYLCASSLASGAGETQYFGPGTRLLVL.

This clone has a single count. The V and J genes are TRBV10-1 and TRBJ2-2, with TRBD1 as a possible D gene (5 bases). Germline V CDR1 and CDR2: WNHNN, SYGVQD (reference sequence). CDR3 size: 14 residues. Between the trimmed V and J ends, which lost 5 bases and 4 bases, there was a span of 11 bases. CDR3 bases: TGCGCCAGCAGTAACACTCAGGGCACCGGGGAGCTGTTTTTT. Protein product: CASSNTQGTGELFF.

The chain has TRBV7-8 and TRBJ2-1; D perhaps matches TRBD2 (5 bases). CDR1 and CDR2 from the germline V gene are SGHVS and FQNEAQ. V was cut by 5 bases and J by 6 bases, with 14 bases left in between. The CDR3 totals 14 residues. CDR3 amino acids: CASSARTFPNEQFF. CDR3 DNA: TGTGCCAGCAGCGCAAGGACTTTTCCCAATGAGCAGTTCTTC.

The chain uses TRBV6-6 and TRBJ2-5; the match to TRBD2 covers 9 bases. Germline V gives CDR1 MNHNY, CDR2 SVGAGI (reference sequence). V dropped 8 bases and J dropped 5; count of bases not matched to a gene: 9. The CDR3 loop spans 14 amino acids. As DNA, the CDR3 is TGTGCCAGCCATCGGGCGGGGGGGATCGAGACCCAGTACTTC. This sequence encodes CASHRAGGIETQYF.

This chain uses TRBV29-1 with TRBJ2-3; TRBD1 is a possible D gene (7 bases). CDR1 and CDR2 from the germline V gene are SQVTM and ANQGSEA. The CDR3 is 15 amino acids. With 4 bases removed from V and 1 base from J, the gap between germline ends came to 15 bases. DNA for the CDR3: TGCAGCGTTGGGGGGGTCAGGGGGGGCACAGATACGCAGTATTTT. Translating it yields CSVGGVRGGTDTQYF.

The CDR3: CASSYTGQLYF. CDR3 DNA: TGTGCCAGCAGCTACACTGGACAGTTGTATTTT. The V gene is TRBV5-6, the J gene TRBJ2-3; perhaps TRBD1 as D (6 bases). V was shortened by 3 bases and J by 14 bases, with 13 bases between the two germline ends. The germline V gene has CDR1 SGHDT and CDR2 YYEEEE. The CDR3 runs to 11 residues.